This TCR beta chain was identified during a study of regulatory and conventional T cells in RAG deficiency. Whole-study results and caveats: In Omenn syndrome, Treg and Tconv repertoires overlapped >75%.

Blood CD4+ CD25-low CD127-high conventional T cells supplied the genomic DNA template. CDR1 is SGHNT, CDR2 YYREEE, per germline (reference sequence). Trimming left V 4 bases short and J 1 base short, with 14 bases between. The CDR3 is 15 residues long. A word on this clone: What it binds is unknown.

Assay used: immunoSEQ multiplex PCR; TCRdb lists only in-frame clones, some missing. This sample has 20,000 to 25,000 clones, with 95% to 97% found just once. These data were also reused for a study on regulatory T cells. That source reports: Primers: 52 TRBV forward and 13 TRBJ reverse.

Sample: CD25- CD4+ T cells sorted from blood. The chain employs TRBV5-4 and TRBJ1-1; no clear D gene. The receptor comes from a human donor in good health. CDR3: CASSPKEGPNTEAFF. CDR3 in DNA: TGTGCCAGCAGCCCTAAGGAGGGCCCGAACACTGAAGCTTTCTTT.